These T cell receptor beta chains were read from a single sample in a study of regulatory dendritic cells for organ transplantation. Assay: immunoSEQ multiplex PCR; the TCRdb copy retains only in-frame clones and omits some. The sample holds some 35,000 clones, around nine tenths seen once. The sequencing input was naive CD8+ T cells from blood. Source of these receptors: a human donor in good health. The CDR3 runs from the conserved cysteine through the conserved F or W. The order of the fields is J gene, clone size, D gene, V gene, CDR3 DNA, CDR3 protein. The D gene is left open where the match is weak. The size of a clone is reported for some rows only, either as once, few or many, or as a class for expanded clones.

TRBJ2-3,.,TRBD1,TRBV5-4,TGTGCCAGCAGCTTCGGACAGGGGGGAGATACGCAGTATTTT,CASSFGQGGDTQYF
TRBJ2-1,.,.,TRBV6-5,TGTGCCAGCAGAACTCAAGGATACGACAATGAGCAGTTCTTC,CASRTQGYDNEQFF
TRBJ2-1,.,TRBD2,TRBV4-3,TGCGCCAGCAGCCAAGACCCCGTACTAGCGGGAGGCAATGAGCAGTTCTTC,CASSQDPVLAGGNEQFF
TRBJ2-3,.,.,TRBV10-1,TGCGCCAGCAGTGAGGACAGGATAACAGATACGCAGTATTTT,CASSEDRITDTQYF
TRBJ1-2,.,.,TRBV6-5,TGTGCCAGCACCTATGTGTGGGGCCGAGACTATGGCTACACCTTC,CASTYVWGRDYGYTF
TRBJ1-5,.,.,TRBV27,TGTGCCAGCAGTTTTACCGGGTCGAATCAGCCCCAGCATTTT,CASSFTGSNQPQHF
TRBJ1-5,.,TRBD1,TRBV4-1,TGCGCCAGCAGCCGAGAACAGGGGGTTGGCAATCAGCCCCAGCATTTT,CASSREQGVGNQPQHF
TRBJ2-5,.,.,TRBV27,TGTGCCAGCAGTTTCGGCGAAGGGACCCAGTACTTC,CASSFGEGTQYF
TRBJ2-2,.,.,TRBV29-1,TGCAGCGTTGAACCCGAGTACACCGGGGAGCTGTTTTTT,CSVEPEYTGELFF
TRBJ2-3,.,TRBD2,TRBV27,TGTGCCAGCAGTTTCACTAGCGGTAGCACAGATACGCAGTATTTT,CASSFTSGSTDTQYF
TRBJ2-7,.,TRBD2,TRBV5-6,TGTGCCAGCAGCTTAGTAAAACCCGAAGGGGACTACTACGAGCAGTACTTC,CASSLVKPEGDYYEQYF
TRBJ2-7,.,.,TRBV28,TGTGCCAGCAGTTTTCGAGGGAGGTCCTACGAGCAGTACTTC,CASSFRGRSYEQYF
TRBJ1-2,.,.,TRBV9,TGTGCCAGCAGCGTAGGAGGAGGTAACTATGGCTACACCTTC,CASSVGGGNYGYTF
TRBJ2-6,.,.,TRBV27,TGTGCCAGCAGTTCGGCTGGGGCCAACGTCCTGACTTTC,CASSSAGANVLTF
TRBJ1-1,.,.,TRBV9,TGTGCCAGCAGCAGAGGGAGCACTGAAGCTTTCTTT,CASSRGSTEAFF
TRBJ2-7,.,.,TRBV11-1,TGTGCCAGCAGCCTAGAAATGGGTACGCGGGGCCGTTCCTACGAGCAGTACTTC,CASSLEMGTRGRSYEQYF
TRBJ2-1,.,.,TRBV12-5,TGTGCTAGTGGTTTGGGACGGGAAGAGCAGTTCTTC,CASGLGREEQFF
TRBJ2-7,.,TRBD1,TRBV9,TGTGCCAGCAGCGGCCAGACAGGGTCATTCGACGAGCAGTACTTC,CASSGQTGSFDEQYF
TRBJ2-1,.,.,TRBV29-1,TGCAGCGTTGAAGGGACGGTTAGCTCCTACAATGAGCAGTTCTTC,CSVEGTVSSYNEQFF
TRBJ1-2,few,.,TRBV7-9,TGTGCCAGCAGCCTGGCCCCGGATGGCTACACCTTC,CASSLAPDGYTF
TRBJ1-3,.,.,TRBV27,TGTGCCAGCAGTTTATTGGGGGGAAACACCATATATTTT,CASSLLGGNTIYF
TRBJ2-7,once,TRBD1,TRBV7-6,TGTGCCAGCAGCTTGGGGGACAGCTCCTACGAGCAGTACTTC,CASSLGDSSYEQYF
TRBJ2-1,.,.,TRBV29-1,TGCAGCGTTGATTATACTAGTTATGAGCAGTTCTTC,CSVDYTSYEQFF
TRBJ2-3,.,TRBD2,TRBV9,TGTGCCAGCAGCGTAGAGATAGCGGGGAGGACAGATACGCAGTATTTT,CASSVEIAGRTDTQYF
TRBJ1-3,.,.,TRBV7-7,TGTGCTAGCAGTAGGGGCCCTGGAAACACCATATATTTT,CASSRGPGNTIYF
TRBJ1-3,few,.,TRBV21-1,TGTGCCAGCAGCCCACCGTGGCGGGAACCTGGAAACACCATATATTTT,CASSPPWREPGNTIYF
TRBJ2-3,.,.,TRBV9,TGTGCCAGCAGCCTAGATGGGGAGGTGATAGATACGCAGTATTTT,CASSLDGEVIDTQYF
TRBJ2-2,.,TRBD2,TRBV7-9,TGTGCCAGCAGCTTGGGACTAGCGAACACCGGGGAGCTGTTTTTT,CASSLGLANTGELFF
TRBJ2-1,once,.,TRBV27,TGTGCCAGCAGTTTCTACAATGAGCAGTTCTTC,CASSFYNEQFF
TRBJ1-1,.,.,TRBV6-5,TGTGCCAGCAGTTACTCCGCACTGAACACTGAAGCTTTCTTT,CASSYSALNTEAFF
TRBJ1-5,.,.,TRBV27,TGTGCCAGCAAGGTGTCGGGGCGTGGTCAGCCCCAGCATTTT,CASKVSGRGQPQHF
TRBJ2-3,.,TRBD2,TRBV2,TGTGCCAGCCTAGCGGAGTCTAGCACAGATACGCAGTATTTT,CASLAESSTDTQYF
TRBJ2-7,once,.,TRBV27,TGTGCCAGCAGGCTGACCGCCTACGAGCAGTACTTC,CASRLTAYEQYF
TRBJ1-1,.,.,TRBV27,TGTGCCAGCAGCCGGGGGGGACACAACACTGAAGCTTTCTTT,CASSRGGHNTEAFF
TRBJ1-1,.,.,TRBV4-3,TGCGCCAGCAGCCTTGGCGTTGGGACCAACACTGAAGCTTTCTTT,CASSLGVGTNTEAFF
TRBJ1-1,.,.,TRBV9,TGTGCCAGCAGCGTAGGCAGCCGGGGGAACACTGAAGCTTTCTTT,CASSVGSRGNTEAFF
TRBJ1-2,.,TRBD1,TRBV4-3,TGCGCCAGCAGCCAATGGACAGGGGCGAGCGACTATGGCTACACCTTC,CASSQWTGASDYGYTF
TRBJ2-7,.,TRBD1,TRBV23-1,TGCGCCAGCAGTCAATCGAGGGACAGGGGGCCCCACTACGAGCAGTACTTC,CASSQSRDRGPHYEQYF
TRBJ2-6,.,.,TRBV4-3,TGCGCCAGCAGCCAAGAATTTAATTATGACTGGGGGGCCAACGTCCTGACTTTC,CASSQEFNYDWGANVLTF
TRBJ1-1,.,.,TRBV28,TGTGCCAGCAGTTTTAGGATTAACACTGAAGCTTTCTTT,CASSFRINTEAFF
TRBJ1-1,.,.,TRBV25-1,TGTGCCAGCAGTGAACGGGCGGGGTCAAACACTGAAGCTTTCTTT,CASSERAGSNTEAFF